The 26 T cell receptor beta chains presented below share a single source sample, sequenced in a study of graft-versus-host responses after intestinal transplantation. Some clones are missing from TCRdb's copy, which holds only in-frame ones; the method was immunoSEQ multiplex PCR. The data contain some 100,000 clones, around 92% of them singletons. These TCRs' antigens remain unknown. This specimen was unstimulated CD8+ T cells sorted from spleen or lymph node cells, taken before transplant. Receptors were obtained from a human donor who was the organ donor for an intestinal transplant.

V gene TRBV6-5 combines with J gene TRBJ2-7; 7 bases agree with TRBD2. In germline, CDR1 is MNHEY, CDR2 SVGAGI. The CDR3 extends over 13 amino acids. V shed 4 bases, J shed 6 bases, and the junction held 6 bases outside the gene matches. The CDR3 is CASSWSGGGEQYF. The CDR3, as DNA: TGTGCCAGCAGTTGGAGTGGGGGGGGCGAGCAGTACTTC.

The chain couples TRBV28 to TRBJ2-7; 11 bases are shared with TRBD1. CDR1 is MDHEN, CDR2 SYDVKM, per germline. CDR3 length equals 17 residues. Losses at the gene ends were 3 bases for V and 4 bases for J; bases not matched to a gene: 11. This CDR3 reads CASSFEDRGRPLYEQYF. Here the CDR3 DNA reads TGTGCCAGCAGTTTTGAGGACAGGGGGCGTCCGTTGTACGAGCAGTACTTC.

The chain combines TRBV5-1 with TRBJ1-1; D might be TRBD1 (6 bases). This CDR3 has 14 amino acids. V dropped 7 bases and J dropped 1 base, with 14 bases sitting between them. Per germline, CDR1 SGHRS and CDR2 YFSETQ. The CDR3 sequence is CASSYRTANTEAFF. CDR3 DNA: TGCGCCAGCTCCTATAGGACAGCGAACACTGAAGCTTTCTTT.

V gene TRBV4-1 combines with J gene TRBJ1-5, with a possible D match to TRBD1 (5 bases). The germline V gene has CDR1 MGHRA and CDR2 YSYEKL. The CDR3 is made up of 16 amino acids. Trimming pared 0 bases from V and 9 bases from J, leaving 18 bases between. CDR3 coding DNA: TGCGCCAGCAGCCAAGATTGGGCAGGGTCGATGTTGCCCCAGCATTTT. Translating it yields CASSQDWAGSMLPQHF.

This chain links TRBV15 with TRBJ1-5; D is ambiguous. Trimming pared 2 bases from V and 3 bases from J, leaving 8 bases between. The CDR3 sequence is 14 residues long. Germline V CDR1 and CDR2: LNHNV, YYDKDF (reference sequence). CDR3 sequence reads: CATSRSRYNQPQHF. As DNA, the CDR3 is TGTGCCACCAGCAGATCGCGATACAATCAGCCCCAGCATTTT.

The gene calls are TRBV28 and TRBJ2-3; 9 positions match TRBD2. The germline V gene encodes CDR1 MDHEN and CDR2 SYDVKM. The CDR3 contains 14 residues. With V trimmed by 4 bases and J by 3 bases, 2 bases remained unmatched. CDR3 bases: TGTGCCAGCAGTTCCCTAGCGGGAACAGATACGCAGTATTTT. Its protein product is CASSSLAGTDTQYF.

The genes are TRBV7-8 and TRBJ2-5, with D unresolved. The assigned J gene may be wrong: the sequence end matches TRBJ2-7 better. CDR1 and CDR2 from the germline V gene are SGHVS and FQNEAQ. The CDR3 consists of 13 residues. The CDR3 sequence: CASSEATGNEQYF. The CDR3 DNA is TGTGCCAGCAGCGAGGCCACTGGAAACGAGCAGTACTTC.

V and J are TRBV5-6 and TRBJ1-4, with a possible D match to TRBD1 (5 bases). Germline V gene lookup returns CDR1 SGHDT and CDR2 YYEEEE. The V end lost 4 bases, the J end lost 4 bases, and 17 bases lay between the germline ends. This CDR3 has 16 residues. CDR3 residues: CASSPWIDRNNEKLFF. The CDR3 DNA follows: TGTGCCAGCAGCCCCTGGATTGACAGAAATAATGAAAAACTGTTTTTT.

This clone was seen once. V and J are TRBV19 and TRBJ2-3; D is undetermined. V shed 3 bases and J shed 0 bases, with 10 bases lying between them. Germline V CDR1 and CDR2: LNHDA, SQIVND (reference sequence). The CDR3 consists of 15 residues. The CDR3 nucleotides are TGTGCCAGTAGTATGCGTGAATCTAGCACAGATACGCAGTATTTT. Residues: CASSMRESSTDTQYF.

This chain joins TRBV6-6 and TRBJ2-7, with D possibly TRBD1 on 6 matching bases. In germline, CDR1 is MNHNY, CDR2 SVGAGI (reference sequence). The CDR3 sequence is 13 residues long. The germline V and J ends were trimmed by 5 bases and 1 base, with 9 bases remaining between them. The CDR3: CASSRDRSYEQYF. The CDR3 DNA is TGTGCCAGCAGTCGTGACAGGTCCTACGAGCAGTACTTC.

The sample holds one count of this clone. The chain combines TRBV2 with TRBJ2-1; the D gene is possibly TRBD2 (6 bases). V dropped 9 bases and J dropped 8 bases, with 14 bases sitting between them. CDR1 SNHLY and CDR2 FYNNEI come from the germline V gene. The CDR3 covers 12 residues. CDR3 sequence reads: CARGGPVHEQFF. The CDR3 nucleotides read TGTGCCAGGGGGGGTCCCGTCCATGAGCAGTTCTTC.

The chain uses TRBV5-6 and TRBJ2-7, with D tentatively TRBD1 (5 bases). CDR1 is SGHDT and CDR2 is YYEEEE in the germline V gene. The CDR3 spans 11 residues. V lost 3 bases and J 5 bases, leaving 6 bases between the germline ends. CDR3 sequence: CASSWGDEQYF. The CDR3 DNA sequence: TGTGCCAGCAGCTGGGGCGACGAGCAGTACTTC. Using reference TRBV5-6 and TRBJ2-7 for the parts outside the CDR3, the full variable domain is DAGVTQSPTHLIKTRGQQVTLRCSPKSGHDTVSWYQQALGQGPQFIFQYYEEEERQRGNFPDRFSGHQFPNYSSELNVNALLLGDSALYLCASSWGDEQYFGPGTRLTVT.

A single count supports this clone. The chain has TRBV10-2 and TRBJ1-2; D perhaps matches TRBD1 (6 bases). Germline V gene lookup returns CDR1 WSHSY and CDR2 SAAADI. The CDR3 runs to 13 residues. V shed 6 bases and J shed 6 bases, with 14 bases lying between them. The CDR3, as DNA: TGCGCCAGCAGCGAATCGGGGGGGCATGGCTACACCTTC. This codes for CASSESGGHGYTF.

This chain uses TRBV5-6 with TRBJ1-2; D might be TRBD1 (5 bases). This CDR3 contains 14 residues. Looked up from germline, CDR1 is SGHDT and CDR2 is YYEEEE. The germline V and J ends were trimmed by 4 bases and 12 bases, with 22 bases remaining between them. CDR3 region: CASSTVQGGLRDTF. The CDR3 nucleotides are TGTGCCAGCAGCACGGTGCAGGGAGGTCTTCGCGACACCTTC.

This chain uses TRBV28 with TRBJ1-5, with D unclear. Germline V lookup: CDR1 MDHEN, CDR2 SYDVKM. The V end was cut by 1 base, the J end by 10 bases, with 20 bases between. This CDR3 is 16 amino acids long. The CDR3 DNA is TGTGCCAGCAGTTTATTTTGTATGGAGACTATTTATCCCCAGCATTTT. Translating gives CASSLFCMETIYPQHF.

The genes are TRBV29-1 and TRBJ1-2; TRBD1 aligns across 7 bases. The CDR3 consists of 14 residues. J gave up 4 bases and V 2 bases, and 7 bases lay outside the gene matches. CDR1 and CDR2 from the germline V gene are SQVTM and ANQGSEA. CDR3 DNA sequence: TGCAGCGTTGAAAACAGGGGCTCTTTCTATGGCTACACCTTC. Protein product: CSVENRGSFYGYTF.

The rearrangement uses TRBV13 and TRBJ2-1; 8 nucleotides line up with TRBD2. The CDR3 runs 17 residues. The V and J ends lost 0 bases and 5 bases, in that order; junction bases with no gene match: 9. Germline V gene lookup returns CDR1 PRHDT and CDR2 FYEKMQ (reference sequence). As DNA, the CDR3 is TGTGCCAGCAGCTTAGGCGGGGTACTAGCGGCCAACAATGAGCAGTTCTTC. Translation: CASSLGGVLAANNEQFF. The full variable domain, with the rest looked up from reference TRBV13 and TRBJ2-1, is AAGVIQSPRHLIKEKRETATLKCYPIPRHDTVYWYQQGPGQDPQFLISFYEKMQSDKGSIPDRFSAQQFSDYHSELNMSSLELGDSALYFCASSLGGVLAANNEQFFGPGTRLTVL.

The CDR3: CASSPSRLFAGGPGNEQFF. The CDR3 nucleotides are TGTGCCAGCAGCCCGAGTCGACTTTTTGCGGGAGGGCCGGGGAATGAGCAGTTCTTC. The chain recombines TRBV11-2 with TRBJ2-1; TRBD2 matches at 9 bases. The CDR3 is 19 amino acids. The V segment lost 5 bases and the J segment 7 bases; nucleotides outside the gene matches: 21. Germline CDR1 SGHAT, CDR2 FQNNGV.

The chain couples TRBV10-3 to TRBJ2-7; TRBD2 matches at 11 bases. Germline V gene data show CDR1 as ENHRY and CDR2 as SYGVKD. The V and J ends lost 3 bases and 0 bases, in that order; junction bases with no gene match: 7. This CDR3 region has 17 residues. CDR3 in amino acids: CAISEQLAGALSYEQYF. The CDR3 DNA is TGTGCCATCAGTGAACAACTAGCGGGAGCCCTCTCCTACGAGCAGTACTTC.

V is TRBV5-8 and J is TRBJ2-5; TRBD1 matches 7 bases. The CDR3 is 15 amino acids. Per germline, CDR1 SGHTS and CDR2 YDEGEE. The J segment lost 2 bases and the V segment lost 4 bases, leaving 8 bases of the junction unmatched. CDR3 residues: CASSPGQVNQETQYF. As DNA, the CDR3 is TGTGCCAGCAGCCCCGGACAGGTGAATCAAGAGACCCAGTACTTC. The full variable domain, completed using reference TRBV5-8 and TRBJ2-5, is EAGVTQSPTHLIKTRGQQATLRCSPISGHTSVYWYQQALGLGLQFLLWYDEGEERNRGNFPPRFSGRQFPNYSSELNVNALELEDSALYLCASSPGQVNQETQYFGPGTRLLVL.

On this clone itself: A read error may account for a junction end that differs from germline. This chain links TRBV11-1 with TRBJ2-7; possibly TRBD1 or TRBD2 for D (5 bases each). There are 15 residues in the CDR3. CDR1 is SGHAT, CDR2 FQDESV, per germline (reference sequence). CDR3 residues: CASSIGERATYEQCF. The CDR3 DNA follows: TGTGCCAGCAGCATAGGGGAGAGGGCCACCTACGAGCAGTGCTTC. The entire variable domain, with the rest obtained from reference TRBV11-1 and TRBJ2-7, is as follows: EAEVAQSPRYKITEKSQAVAFWCDPISGHATLYWYRQILGQGPELLVQFQDESVVDDSQLPKDRFSAERLKGVDSTLKIQPAELGDSAMYLCASSIGERATYEQCFGPGTRLTVT.

The V and J genes are TRBV5-6 and TRBJ2-1, with TRBD2 matching 9 bases. Germline CDR1 and CDR2: SGHDT and YYEEEE. The trim removed 2 bases at V and 0 bases at J, leaving 3 bases unmatched. This CDR3 contains 16 residues. The CDR3 reads CASSLGGGASYNEQFF. The CDR3 DNA reads TGTGCCAGCAGCTTAGGCGGGGGGGCCTCCTACAATGAGCAGTTCTTC.

The chain couples TRBV7-9 to TRBJ2-5; 9 bases fit TRBD2. V lost 3 bases, J lost 2 bases, and 10 bases stayed unmatched. Looked up from germline, CDR1 is SEHNR and CDR2 is FQNEAQ (reference sequence). The CDR3 has 17 amino acids. The CDR3 coding sequence is TGTGCCAGCAGCTTTCTGGCGGGGGGGTCCCTACAAGAGACCCAGTACTTC. It yields the protein CASSFLAGGSLQETQYF.

The chain links TRBV9 to TRBJ1-1; D unclear. This CDR3 spans 13 amino acids. V was shortened by 3 bases and J by 2 bases, with 8 bases between the two germline ends. The germline CDR1 and CDR2 sequences are SGDLS and YYNGEE. This CDR3 is CASSENSNTEAFF. The DNA for the CDR3 is TGTGCCAGCAGCGAGAACTCAAACACTGAAGCTTTCTTT. The variable domain in full, with the rest retrieved from reference TRBV9 and TRBJ1-1, is DSGVTQTPKHLITATGQRVTLRCSPRSGDLSVYWYQQSLDQGLQFLIQYYNGEERAKGNILERFSAQQFPDLHSELNLSSLELGDSALYFCASSENSNTEAFFGQGTRLTVV.

The V and J genes are TRBV27 and TRBJ2-2; 9 positions match TRBD1. The CDR3 runs to 15 residues. The germline V gene encodes CDR1 MNHEY and CDR2 SMNVEV (reference sequence). With V trimmed by 5 bases and J by 5 bases, 6 bases remained unmatched. The CDR3 is CASSPVGTGTGELFF. DNA of the CDR3: TGTGCCAGCAGTCCCGTGGGGACAGGGACCGGGGAGCTGTTTTTT.

The chain couples TRBV28 to TRBJ2-7; tentatively, D is TRBD1 (6 bases). Trimming shortened V by 2 bases and J by 4 bases, and 18 bases separated the two germline ends. Germline loops: CDR1 MDHEN, CDR2 SYDVKM. This CDR3 comprises 16 residues. CDR3 DNA sequence: TGTGCCAGCAGTTTAGATCATTGGGGGCGTAGGTACGAGCAGTACTTC. Amino acid sequence: CASSLDHWGRRYEQYF.